This TCR beta chain was sequenced in a study of blood T cell repertoires in COVID-19. The data were produced by immunoSEQ multiplex PCR, yet TCRdb's version contains in-frame clones alone and is incomplete. The sample lists about 670,000 clones; approximately 90% were seen once. Germline assignment: CDR1 MGHDK and CDR2 SYGVNS. The CDR3 is 14 amino acids. The J segment lost 8 bases and the V segment lost 4 bases, leaving 8 bases of the junction unmatched. The clonotype originates from a woman aged 18-29 years with acute or convalescent COVID-19. The sample was peripheral blood. The chain combines TRBV25-1 with TRBJ1-2, with TRBD1 matching 9 bases. The CDR3 DNA reads as TGTGCCAGCAGTGCTTCAACAGGGGGCTCCGGCTACACCTTC. Amino acids: CASSASTGGSGYTF.